Listed below are T cell receptor beta chains from one sample, sequenced in a study of blood T cells in healthy people across ages. TCRdb re-called the 5' RACE reads through MiXCR, storing one row per CDR3 protein. The repertoire holds 1.5 million to 2 million distinct CDR3 sequences, with 49% as singletons. The sequencing sample was made of blood. These TCRs come from a woman aged 40 to 55 in good health. CDR3s leave out the opening cysteine and the closing phenylalanine or tryptophan.

TRBJ2-1 | TRBV6-2/TRBV6-3 | ASSNFPDRSSEQF
TRBJ2-3 | TRBV27 | ASSFRPRADTQY
TRBJ2-1 | TRBV15 | ATSGVGAYNEQF
TRBJ2-3 | TRBV9 | ASSVEGGREPTDTQY
TRBJ2-5 | TRBV18 | ASSPRPFAGRQETQY
TRBJ2-6 | TRBV5-1 | ASSTGISGSGANVLT
. | TRBV20-1 | SERSGAALAKTQY
TRBJ2-5 | TRBV20-1 | SARDGRTGLLETQY
TRBJ2-7 | TRBV20-1 | SAISSGAYEQY
TRBJ2-5 | TRBV6-5 | ASSRSSLETQY
TRBJ2-1 | TRBV6-2/TRBV6-3 | ASCHRDRDEQF
TRBJ1-4 | TRBV4-2 | ASSQEIGATNEKLF
TRBJ2-7 | TRBV6-5 | ASSYRENPYEQY
. | TRBV5-1 | ASSLRVSGASYEQY
TRBJ2-5 | TRBV12-3/TRBV12-4 | ASSSAYQETQY
TRBJ1-5 | TRBV6-2/TRBV6-3 | ASSYSSGRGGNQPQH
TRBJ2-1 | TRBV20-1 | SARNGAGAYNEQF
TRBJ2-4 | TRBV5-1 | ASSLSTGSKY
TRBJ2-7 | TRBV7-9 | ASSLGLAGGSAYEQY
TRBJ1-2 | TRBV20-1 | SVPGQGVHGYT
TRBJ2-1 | TRBV7-2 | ASSFALAGGSYNEQF
TRBJ1-4 | TRBV20-1 | RAGKTLYKLF
TRBJ1-1 | TRBV6-5 | ASKGTFYTEAF
TRBJ2-7 | TRBV4-2 | ASSTYRTTAYEQY
TRBJ2-1 | TRBV10-3 | AISSHLVDNEQF
TRBJ2-1 | TRBV20-1 | SATTGTSGGAYNEQF
TRBJ1-2 | TRBV20-1 | SARDLGTGVYGYT
TRBJ2-3 | TRBV5-1 | ASSLELADSTDTQY
TRBJ2-5 | TRBV5-1 | ASRQGLAEETQY
TRBJ2-7 | TRBV5-1 | ASSPTGNYEQY
TRBJ2-1 | TRBV7-9 | ASSGGTADEQF
TRBJ2-7 | TRBV7-2 | ASSLVVSRGGEQY
TRBJ2-5 | TRBV29-1 | SVEGGVMGETQY